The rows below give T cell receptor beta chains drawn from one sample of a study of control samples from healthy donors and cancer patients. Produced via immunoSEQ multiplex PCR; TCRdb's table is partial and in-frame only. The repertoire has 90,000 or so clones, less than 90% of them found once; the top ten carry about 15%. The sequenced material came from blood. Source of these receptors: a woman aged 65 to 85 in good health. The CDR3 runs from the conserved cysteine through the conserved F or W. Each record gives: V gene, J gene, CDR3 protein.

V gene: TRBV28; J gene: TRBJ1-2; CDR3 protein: CASSLNSYGYTF
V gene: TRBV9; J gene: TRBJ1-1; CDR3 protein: CASSVGQRLTEAFF
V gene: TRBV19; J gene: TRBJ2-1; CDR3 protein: CASSIRDGQYNEQFF
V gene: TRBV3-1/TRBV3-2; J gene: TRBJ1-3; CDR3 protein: CASRDRGPGNTIYF
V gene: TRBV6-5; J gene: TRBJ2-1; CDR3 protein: CASSYTPTSGNEQFF
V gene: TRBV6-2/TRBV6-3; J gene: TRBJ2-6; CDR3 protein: CASSYSPTGANVLTF
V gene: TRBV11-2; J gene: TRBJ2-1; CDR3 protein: CASSLGLAGGPGYNEQFF
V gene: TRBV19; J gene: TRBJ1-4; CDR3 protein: CASSGQGLNEKLFF
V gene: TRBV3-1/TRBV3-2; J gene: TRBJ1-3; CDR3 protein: CASSPLTDGNTIYF
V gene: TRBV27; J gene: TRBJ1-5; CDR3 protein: CASSPQQGGQPQHF
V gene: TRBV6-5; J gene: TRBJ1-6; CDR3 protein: CASRNRGSNSPLHF
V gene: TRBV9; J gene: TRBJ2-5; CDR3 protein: CASSVGNSGRQETQYF
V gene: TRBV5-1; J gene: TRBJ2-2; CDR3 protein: CASSTSGSLTGELFF
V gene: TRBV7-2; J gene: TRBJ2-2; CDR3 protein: CASKKGQGNTGELFF
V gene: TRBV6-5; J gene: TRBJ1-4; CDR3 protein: CASRTAGNEKLFF
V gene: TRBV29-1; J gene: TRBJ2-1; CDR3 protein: CSVTGLGSYNEQFF